What follows describes a single TCR beta chain. Its antigen specificity is not known. The input lacks base qualities; no much larger clone sits a single base away. The data originate from a study of blood T cell repertoires in COVID-19 (dated by TCRdb to the early 2020s). With regard to the full study: Samples from collaborators originated in the United States, Italy and Spain and spanned both the acute and convalescent phases of COVID-19. The prospective study material was composed of cDNA or gDNA derived from T cells, B-cell-depleted T cells, or PBMCs. Subjects who had been exposed to COVID-19, were actively infected with it, or had recovered from it provided the deeply sampled blood TCRbeta repertoires that made up the dataset. A freely available public database, intended as a resource for researchers studying the immune response to SARS-CoV-2, is where the repertoires were released. The samples were drawn from two sources: the first 160 participants of the ongoing ImmuneRACE study, and approximately 1,300 subjects contributed by 6 global collaborators. A de-identified subject ID, COVID-19 status, age in years and sex were almost always included in the sample metadata. Where available, HLA class I and class II types were taken from metadata supplied by the sample provider and were not determined by assay-based typing. Findings and caveats that apply to the study as a whole: How much clinical and demographic metadata was included differed by source and by participant, and the metadata was provided uncurated.

Each collaborating institution followed its own protocols to collect whole blood in K2EDTA tubes. For TCRbeta analysis, collaborators shipped samples as frozen whole blood, isolated PBMCs, or DNA extracted from either of those sample types. TCRbeta CDR3 regions were amplified from genomic DNA using the immunoSEQ Assay, a bias-controlled multiplex PCR. As for how the authors treated the data: The number of nucleated cells in each sample was estimated by amplification of reference gene primers within the assay. To quantify the absolute abundance of each unique TCRbeta CDR3 rearrangement, sequence reads were collapsed and filtered. For each sample, productive Simpson clonality was calculated as the square root of Simpson's diversity index across productive rearrangements. In TCRdb, the immuneACCESS table is reduced to in-frame sequences with V and J assigned. These tables do not hold every clone; where another copy was compared, an unresolved V gene accounts for under half, and the others remain unexplained. The V and J calls and clone size come from that table; D and trimming were worked out from the DNA. Here the sample has 150,000 to 200,000 clones; 85% occur a single time. The ten largest clones add up to 3.3% of the sample.

The trim is 6 bases for V and 4 bases for J, with a gap of 12 bases between the germline ends. The CDR3, cysteine through phenylalanine, is 13 amino acids long. The kept DNA is CDR3 alone, 39 bases in frame from the first base. The sequence came from a human donor with acute or convalescent COVID-19. The donor label of this sample is uncertain. The rearrangement joined TRBV12-3 or TRBV12-4 to TRBJ2-5; the D gene is possibly TRBD1, with 6 bases matching. The sequenced sample consisted of peripheral blood. The CDR3 amino acid sequence is: CASRQGTGETQYF. The bases read TGTGCCAGCAGACAGGGTACGGGAGAGACCCAGTACTTC.